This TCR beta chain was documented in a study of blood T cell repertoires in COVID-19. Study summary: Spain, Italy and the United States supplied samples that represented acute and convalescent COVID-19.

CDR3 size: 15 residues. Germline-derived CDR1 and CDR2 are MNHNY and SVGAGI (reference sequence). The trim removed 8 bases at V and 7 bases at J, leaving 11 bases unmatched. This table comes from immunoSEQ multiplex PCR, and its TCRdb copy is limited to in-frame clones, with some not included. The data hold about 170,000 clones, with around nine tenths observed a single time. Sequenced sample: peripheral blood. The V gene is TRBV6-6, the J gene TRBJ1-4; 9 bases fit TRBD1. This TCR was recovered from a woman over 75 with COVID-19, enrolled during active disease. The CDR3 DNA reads TGTGCCAGCCGGGACTCGACAGGGGGTAGTGAAAAACTGTTTTTT. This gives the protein CASRDSTGGSEKLFF.